The 26 T cell receptor beta chains below come from one sample, sequenced in a study of blood T cell repertoires in COVID-19. The data were produced by immunoSEQ multiplex PCR, yet TCRdb's version contains in-frame clones alone and is incomplete. Of tens of thousands of clones listed, more than 75% were seen once; the top ten hold more than 7%. Sequencing input: peripheral blood. Source of these receptors: a human donor in a cohort sampled during active COVID-19.

The rearrangement links TRBV9 to TRBJ1-2; 12 nucleotides match TRBD1. The CDR3 length is 17 residues. The germline V gene has CDR1 SGDLS and CDR2 YYNGEE. With V trimmed by 0 bases and J by 4 bases, 7 bases remained unmatched. The CDR3 sequence is CASSVGDRGRRSYGYTF. The CDR3 DNA sequence: TGTGCCAGCAGCGTAGGGGACAGGGGGCGGCGGAGCTATGGCTACACCTTC.

DNA for the CDR3: TGTGCCAGCAGCCAAGCGGCGAGGGATCAGCCCCAGCATTTT. It encodes CASSQAARDQPQHF. The chain uses TRBV4-2 and TRBJ1-5; D remains ambiguous. The CDR3 totals 14 residues. Germline values: CDR1 LGHNA, CDR2 YNFKEQ. V was trimmed by 1 base and J by 5 bases, leaving 9 bases between them.

Comment on this clone: Other DNA sequences in the sample encode the same CDR3. J is TRBJ2-7 and V is TRBV7-9, with 10 bases aligning to TRBD1. The CDR3 contains 15 residues. CDR1 and CDR2 from the germline V gene are SEHNR and FQNEAQ (reference sequence). The V and J ends lost 4 bases and 1 base, in that order; junction bases with no gene match: 4. The CDR3 loop reads CASSSPGQGSYEQYF. The CDR3 nucleotides are TGTGCCAGCAGCTCACCGGGACAGGGGTCCTACGAGCAGTACTTC. The full variable domain, in which reference TRBV7-9 and TRBJ2-7 provide the parts outside the CDR3, is DTGVSQNPRHKITKRGQNVTFRCDPISEHNRLYWYRQTLGQGPEFLTYFQNEAQLEKSRLLSDRFSAERPKGSFSTLEIQRTEQGDSAMYLCASSSPGQGSYEQYFGPGTRLTVT.

In this sample, this clone turned up once. V and J are TRBV9 and TRBJ2-3, with D possibly TRBD1 on 6 matching bases. Germline V CDR1 and CDR2: SGDLS, YYNGEE. The CDR3 has 16 amino acids. The V gene lost 0 bases and the J gene lost 3 bases, with 14 bases spanning the gap. The CDR3 DNA sequence: TGTGCCAGCAGCGTAGCTTTGGAAAGGGGGACAGATACGCAGTATTTT. Amino acid sequence: CASSVALERGTDTQYF.

The rearrangement uses TRBV6-5 and TRBJ1-2; D gene unclear. V lost 5 bases and J 8 bases, leaving 12 bases between the germline ends. Looked up from germline, CDR1 is MNHEY and CDR2 is SVGAGI. This CDR3 has 12 residues. CDR3 residues: CASSNGVGGYTF. For the CDR3, the DNA is TGTGCCAGCAGTAACGGGGTCGGGGGCTACACCTTC.

This sequence joins TRBV6-2 or TRBV6-3 and TRBJ1-6; D perhaps matches TRBD1 (6 bases). Germline-derived CDR1 and CDR2 are MNHEY and SVGEGT. V lost 5 bases to trimming and J lost 8 bases, with 16 bases between them. The CDR3 covers 15 residues. This CDR3 reads CASSHLGAPDSPLHF. The CDR3 DNA reads TGTGCCAGCAGTCACTTGGGGGCGCCGGATTCACCCCTCCACTTT.

The chain couples TRBV7-3 to TRBJ2-7, with 8 bases matching TRBD1. V shed 2 bases, J shed 5 bases, and the junction held 8 bases outside the gene matches. CDR3 length equals 15 residues. Germline lookup yields CDR1 SGHTA and CDR2 FQGTGA. CDR3 DNA: TGTGCCAGCAGCTTACAGGGGGCCTACTTCCACGAGCAGTACTTC. Protein sequence: CASSLQGAYFHEQYF.

This rearrangement joins TRBV9 to TRBJ1-5, with TRBD1 matching over 7 bases. V trimming: 4 bases; J trimming: 6 bases; junction bases outside the gene matches: 4. The germline CDR1 and CDR2 sequences are SGDLS and YYNGEE. The CDR3 totals 13 residues. The CDR3 sequence is CASSTGVGQPQHF. DNA of the CDR3: TGTGCCAGCAGCACAGGGGTGGGTCAGCCCCAGCATTTT.

The chain employs TRBV11-2 and TRBJ2-7, with TRBD1 identical over 10 bases. V was pared by 6 bases and J by 3 bases, with 8 bases of the junction left unmatched. Germline CDR1 and CDR2: SGHAT and FQNNGV. The CDR3 sequence is 15 residues long. The CDR3 loop reads CASSYRDRGFYEQYF. CDR3 bases: TGTGCCAGCAGTTACCGGGACAGGGGTTTCTACGAGCAGTACTTC.

The chain carries TRBV3-1 (or the pseudogene TRBV3-2) and TRBJ2-5, with 11 nucleotides matching TRBD2. The germline CDR1 and CDR2 sequences are LGHDT and YNNKEL (reference sequence). The CDR3 sequence is 15 residues long. J lost 3 bases, V lost 4 bases, and 4 bases had no gene match. CDR3 nucleotide sequence: TGTGCCAGCAGCCGGTATAGCGGGGGGGAAGAGACCCAGTACTTC. Translated: CASSRYSGGEETQYF.

The chain recombines TRBV12-3 or TRBV12-4 with TRBJ2-7; D is undetermined. The CDR3 runs to 11 residues. V was pared by 4 bases and J by 3 bases, with 4 bases between. The CDR3 nucleotides read TGTGCCAGCAGTTCCCGCTACGAGCAGTACTTC. This translates into CASSSRYEQYF.

V is TRBV4-3 and J is TRBJ2-3; D remains ambiguous. The germline CDR1 and CDR2 sequences are LGHNA and YSLEER. The germline V and J ends were trimmed by 0 bases and 0 bases, with 13 bases remaining between them. The CDR3 runs 17 residues. The CDR3 DNA reads TGCGCCAGCAGCCAAGATCGAAGAGGCGCTAGCACAGATACGCAGTATTTT. This translates into CASSQDRRGASTDTQYF.

The V and J genes are TRBV10-3 and TRBJ2-7; D may be TRBD1 (6 bases). Germline V gene data show CDR1 as ENHRY and CDR2 as SYGVKD. V was pared by 6 bases and J by 1 base, with 7 bases between. The CDR3 spans 12 residues. CDR3 region: CAIRGASYEQYF. The DNA of the CDR3 is TGTGCCATCAGGGGGGCGTCCTACGAGCAGTACTTC.

Concerning this clone: A junction end diverges from the germline sequence, so it may reflect a read error. The chain combines TRBV25-1 with TRBJ2-7; unclear D gene. This CDR3 is 12 amino acids long. CDR1 is MGHDK, CDR2 SYGVNS, per germline. As DNA, the CDR3 is TGTGCCAGCAGTGAATTCTCCCACGAGCAGTACTTC. Its protein product is CASSEFSHEQYF.

This clone was counted once. The chain joins TRBV28 to TRBJ2-7; 9 nucleotides match TRBD2. Trimming cost V 6 bases and J 2 bases; bases outside gene matches: 2. This CDR3 has 13 amino acids. Per the germline V gene, CDR1 is MDHEN and CDR2 is SYDVKM. Written as DNA, the CDR3 is TGTGCCAGCAGGGGGACTAGCCCCTACGAGCAGTACTTC. It encodes CASRGTSPYEQYF.

This chain links TRBV13 with TRBJ2-6; 7 nucleotides align to TRBD2. The ends lost 5 bases at V and 1 base at J; junction bases unmatched: 14. CDR3 size: 19 residues. The germline V gene encodes CDR1 PRHDT and CDR2 FYEKMQ (reference sequence). CDR3 sequence: CASSIWTGTTESGANVLTF. The CDR3 nucleotides read TGTGCCAGCAGCATATGGACCGGGACTACGGAATCTGGGGCCAACGTCCTGACTTTC.

The chain carries TRBV5-1 and TRBJ2-7, with D possibly matching TRBD1 (6 bases). The V end lost 4 bases, the J end lost 6 bases, and 17 bases lay between the germline ends. CDR3 length equals 14 residues. Germline V CDR1 and CDR2: SGHRS, YFSETQ. The CDR3 bases are TGCGCCAGCAGCGTTGGTGGTATAGGGGGCGAGCAGTACTTC. This sequence encodes CASSVGGIGGEQYF. Full variable domain (rest looked up from reference TRBV5-1 and TRBJ2-7): KAGVTQTPRYLIKTRGQQVTLSCSPISGHRSVSWYQQTPGQGLQFLFEYFSETQRNKGNFPGRFSGRQFSNSRSEMNVSTLELGDSALYLCASSVGGIGGEQYFGPGTRLTVT.

The chain uses TRBV9 and TRBJ1-1; D is possibly TRBD1 (6 bases). Germline-derived CDR1 and CDR2 are SGDLS and YYNGEE. V shed 0 bases and J shed 2 bases, with 17 bases lying between them. The CDR3 is 17 residues long. The CDR3 loop is CASSVEGESKVNTEAFF. CDR3 DNA sequence: TGTGCCAGCAGCGTAGAGGGGGAGTCCAAAGTCAACACTGAAGCTTTCTTT.

This clone has only one observation. This rearrangement joins TRBV29-1 to TRBJ2-7; the match to TRBD1 covers 9 bases. Germline loops: CDR1 SQVTM, CDR2 ANQGSEA. The CDR3 loop spans 11 amino acids. Losses at the gene ends were 7 bases for V and 6 bases for J; bases not matched to a gene: 4. The CDR3 region is CSGAQGAEQYF. The CDR3 DNA follows: TGCAGCGGTGCACAGGGGGCCGAGCAGTACTTC.

This rearrangement joins TRBV27 to TRBJ1-1; tentatively, D is TRBD1 (5 bases). This CDR3 has 13 residues. Germline values: CDR1 MNHEY, CDR2 SMNVEV (reference sequence). Trimming pared 6 bases from V and 10 bases from J, leaving 18 bases between. The CDR3 bases are TGTGCCAGCAGGCCGGGGGGTCTCGGAGGAGCTTTCTTT. It yields the protein CASRPGGLGGAFF.

The chain carries TRBV6-5 and TRBJ1-6, with 7 bases lining up with TRBD1. CDR3 length: 14 amino acids. V trimming: 6 bases; J trimming: 6 bases; junction bases outside the gene matches: 5. Per the germline V gene, CDR1 is MNHEY and CDR2 is SVGAGI. The CDR3 region is CASSRGTANSPLHF. DNA of the CDR3: TGTGCCAGCAGCCGCGGGACAGCTAATTCACCCCTCCACTTT.

The sample holds one count of this clone. J is TRBJ1-2 and V is TRBV19; D may be TRBD1 (6 bases). This CDR3 comprises 15 residues. Germline V lookup: CDR1 LNHDA, CDR2 SQIVND (reference sequence). The V end lost 7 bases, the J end lost 2 bases, and 17 bases lay between the germline ends. CDR3 DNA sequence: TGTGCCAGTACTGAACGCTATCAGGGGAACTATGGCTACACCTTC. Its protein product is CASTERYQGNYGYTF.

This clone has a single count. This chain uses TRBV6-4 with TRBJ1-6; D is unclear. The CDR3 covers 15 residues. The V end lost 2 bases, the J end lost 5 bases, and 10 bases lay between the germline ends. Germline CDR1 reads MRHNA; CDR2 reads SNTAGT. The CDR3 region has the DNA TGTGCCAGCAGTGACCTGGCCACCCATAATTCACCCCTCCACTTT. This encodes CASSDLATHNSPLHF.

The chain is built from TRBV4-1 and TRBJ1-1; maybe TRBD1 (5 bases). The germline V gene has CDR1 MGHRA and CDR2 YSYEKL. V shed 6 bases and J shed 3 bases, with 14 bases lying between them. The CDR3 has 14 residues. As DNA, the CDR3 is TGCGCCAGCAGTCTGCGATGGGGGGACACTGAAGCTTTCTTT. This gives the protein CASSLRWGDTEAFF.

The rearrangement links TRBV7-9 to TRBJ2-7; 12 nucleotides agree with TRBD2. The CDR3 extends over 12 amino acids. Germline V gene sequence: CDR1 SEHNR, CDR2 FQNEAQ (reference sequence). After removal of 4 bases from V and 9 bases from J, the junction contained 1 base not matched to a gene. In DNA, the CDR3 is TGTGCCAGCAGCTCGGGACTAGCGGGGCAGTACTTC. Translated, it gives CASSSGLAGQYF.

This rearrangement joins TRBV2 to TRBJ1-4; 8 bases are a match to TRBD1. This CDR3 comprises 15 residues. Germline trimming cut 6 bases from V and 5 bases from J; bases unmatched to any gene: 8. Germline CDR1 is SNHLY and CDR2 is FYNNEI. CDR3 bases: TGTGCCAGCAGCGACAGGGGCCAGGGCAATGAAAAACTGTTTTTT. Translation gives CASSDRGQGNEKLFF.